The 25 T cell receptor beta chains below all came from one sample that was sequenced in a study of blood T cell repertoires in COVID-19. Profiled with immunoSEQ multiplex PCR; TCRdb holds only in-frame clones, not every one. The table lists 250,000 to 400,000 clones, 70% to 90% of them singletons. What was sequenced was PBMCs or T cells enriched from blood (not recorded which). These receptors were obtained from a woman aged 30 to 39 who had recovered from COVID-19.

The rearrangement links TRBV2 to TRBJ2-2, with TRBD2 matching over 8 bases. The CDR3 covers 14 residues. The junction had 9 bases not matched to a gene; V was cut back by 9 bases and J by 6 bases. Germline CDR1 reads SNHLY; CDR2 reads FYNNEI. DNA for the CDR3: TGTGCCAGTGCTTTAGCGGGGTGGTCCGGGGAGCTGTTTTTT. Its protein is CASALAGWSGELFF.

V and J are TRBV9 and TRBJ1-6, with D unclear. The germline gives CDR1 SGDLS, CDR2 YYNGEE. CDR3 length: 15 amino acids. V was cut by 0 bases and J by 7 bases, with 11 bases left in between. CDR3 loop: CASSVAGGRNSPLHF. CDR3 nucleotide sequence: TGTGCCAGCAGCGTAGCGGGAGGGCGCAATTCACCCCTCCACTTT.

The chain couples TRBV3-1 (or the pseudogene TRBV3-2) to TRBJ2-7; 8 bases line up with TRBD1. Unmatched junction bases numbered 10, after V lost 1 base and J lost 5 bases. Germline values: CDR1 LGHDT, CDR2 YNNKEL (reference sequence). The CDR3 runs to 16 residues. The CDR3 reads CASSQASQIQGDEQYF. CDR3 nucleotides: TGTGCCAGCAGCCAAGCCTCTCAGATACAGGGGGACGAGCAGTACTTC.

The chain has TRBV19 and TRBJ2-5, with D perhaps TRBD2 (6 bases). The CDR3 is 15 residues long. Germline-derived CDR1 and CDR2 are LNHDA and SQIVND (reference sequence). The V end lost 4 bases, the J end lost 2 bases, and 14 bases lay between the germline ends. CDR3 in DNA: TGTGCCAGTAGTAAGGGGCTAGCGTTGCAAGAGACCCAGTACTTC. It encodes CASSKGLALQETQYF.

As DNA, the CDR3 is TGTGCCAGCAGTTTGTTACCGGGACAGGGGGCCGACGAGCAGTACTTC. Translated: CASSLLPGQGADEQYF. The chain is built from TRBV27 and TRBJ2-7; 12 bases fit TRBD1. The CDR3 has 16 residues. CDR1 and CDR2 from the germline V gene are MNHEY and SMNVEV (reference sequence). Trimming took 3 bases from V and 5 from J; bases not matched to a gene: 8.

The chain links TRBV19 to TRBJ1-5; D gene unclear. Germline V gene sequence: CDR1 LNHDA, CDR2 SQIVND (reference sequence). The V gene lost 5 bases and the J gene lost 1 base, with 15 bases spanning the gap. CDR3 size: 16 residues. CDR3 DNA: TGTGCCAGTAGTCCCCGACACATTTTAAGCAATCAGCCCCAGCATTTT. This encodes CASSPRHILSNQPQHF.

This clone was seen only a few times. The V and J genes are TRBV6-2 or TRBV6-3 and TRBJ2-1, with 11 bases lining up with TRBD2. CDR1 is MNHEY, CDR2 SVGEGT, per germline. This CDR3 contains 17 residues. The junction had 5 bases not matched to a gene; V was cut back by 0 bases and J by 4 bases. The CDR3 sequence: CASSYSAGTSGYNEQFF. The CDR3 nucleotides read TGTGCCAGCAGTTACTCCGCCGGGACTAGCGGTTACAATGAGCAGTTCTTC.

This chain links TRBV9 with TRBJ1-1; D is ambiguous. The CDR3 is 14 amino acids. V was shortened by 3 bases and J by 1 base, with 10 bases between the two germline ends. Per the germline V gene, CDR1 is SGDLS and CDR2 is YYNGEE. The CDR3: CASSAQPGNTEAFF. DNA for the CDR3: TGTGCCAGCAGCGCCCAACCAGGGAACACTGAAGCTTTCTTT. The variable domain in full, with the rest retrieved from reference TRBV9 and TRBJ1-1, is DSGVTQTPKHLITATGQRVTLRCSPRSGDLSVYWYQQSLDQGLQFLIQYYNGEERAKGNILERFSAQQFPDLHSELNLSSLELGDSALYFCASSAQPGNTEAFFGQGTRLTVV.

V is TRBV6-5 and J is TRBJ2-7; D may be TRBD1 (5 bases). V was shortened by 10 bases and J by 6 bases, with 16 bases between the two germline ends. In germline, CDR1 is MNHEY, CDR2 SVGAGI. This CDR3 has 12 amino acids. The chain's CDR3 is CATTQGLFEQYF. CDR3 DNA sequence: TGTGCCACTACCCAGGGCCTGTTCGAGCAGTACTTC.

The chain combines TRBV3-1 (or the pseudogene TRBV3-2) with TRBJ1-2; D gene ambiguous. V dropped 1 base and J dropped 2 bases, with 8 bases sitting between them. In germline, CDR1 is LGHDT, CDR2 YNNKEL (reference sequence). This CDR3 comprises 14 residues. The CDR3 here is CASSQVDGNYGYTF. The DNA for the CDR3 is TGTGCCAGCAGCCAAGTAGACGGGAACTATGGCTACACCTTC.

V gene TRBV30 combines with J gene TRBJ1-4, with D hard to call. V was trimmed by 0 bases and J by 7 bases, leaving 15 bases between them. The CDR3 has 15 amino acids. Germline CDR1 reads GTSNPN; CDR2 reads SVGIG (reference sequence). Written as DNA, the CDR3 is TGTGCCTGGAGTGTACGCGGGGTTTTCGGTGAAAAACTGTTTTTT. Its protein is CAWSVRGVFGEKLFF.

The chain uses TRBV28 and TRBJ2-2, with 9 bases lining up with TRBD1. J gave up 3 bases and V 2 bases, and 16 bases lay outside the gene matches. From germline, CDR1 is MDHEN and CDR2 SYDVKM. CDR3 length: 20 amino acids. As DNA, the CDR3 is TGTGCCAGCAGTTTACAGGGCCGTTGGGGGACAGGGATTCACACCGGGGAGCTGTTTTTT. Translating gives CASSLQGRWGTGIHTGELFF.

The V call is TRBV18, the J call TRBJ2-5, with 8 bases aligning to TRBD1. There are 16 residues in the CDR3. The V gene end was trimmed by 3 bases and the J gene end by 4 bases; junction bases not matched to a gene: 10. Germline V gene data show CDR1 as KGHSH and CDR2 as LQKENI. CDR3 sequence: CASSPLRAGGSETQYF. The CDR3 DNA reads as TGTGCCAGCTCACCCTTACGGGCAGGGGGCTCAGAGACCCAGTACTTC.

The J gene is TRBJ1-2, the V gene TRBV27; tentative D call: TRBD1 (6 bases). The CDR3 has 13 amino acids. Trimming pared 8 bases from V and 1 base from J, leaving 11 bases between. The germline gives CDR1 MNHEY, CDR2 SMNVEV (reference sequence). The CDR3 DNA follows: TGTGCCAGCCGTGGACAGCTTAACTATGGCTACACCTTC. It codes for CASRGQLNYGYTF.

This clone appeared a few times. This sequence joins TRBV25-1 and TRBJ2-1; D possibly corresponds to TRBD1 (5 bases). The CDR3 totals 15 residues. The germline V and J ends were trimmed by 2 bases and 10 bases, with 18 bases remaining between them. The V gene's germline CDR1 is MGHDK and CDR2 SYGVNS. CDR3 amino acids: CASSEGSHRPQEQFF. The CDR3 DNA is TGTGCCAGCAGTGAAGGTTCGCACAGGCCACAAGAGCAGTTCTTC.

This chain links TRBV9 with TRBJ2-1; 8 bases fit TRBD2. J was trimmed by 0 bases and V by 4 bases; bases with no gene match: 9. The CDR3 consists of 17 residues. Germline V gene data show CDR1 as SGDLS and CDR2 as YYNGEE. CDR3 nucleotide sequence: TGTGCCAGCAGCCCCTCCCAGGGGACTAGCTCCTACAATGAGCAGTTCTTC. Translating gives CASSPSQGTSSYNEQFF.

The chain employs TRBV5-1 and TRBJ1-4; TRBD1 matches 7 bases. Trimming took 0 bases from V and 4 from J; bases not matched to a gene: 6. The germline V gene has CDR1 SGHRS and CDR2 YFSETQ. The CDR3 totals 16 residues. CDR3 sequence reads: CASSLGQGAINEKLFF. CDR3 nucleotides: TGCGCCAGCAGCTTGGGACAGGGAGCAATTAATGAAAAACTGTTTTTT.

V and J are TRBV27 and TRBJ2-4, with D hard to call. The V and J ends lost 5 bases and 1 base respectively, with 9 bases between them. Germline V gives CDR1 MNHEY, CDR2 SMNVEV (reference sequence). The CDR3 spans 14 residues. The CDR3 loop reads CASSPPGAKNIQYF. The CDR3 DNA is TGTGCCAGCAGTCCCCCCGGGGCCAAAAACATTCAGTACTTC.

The gene calls are TRBV28 and TRBJ1-6; D remains unclear. There are 14 residues in the CDR3. The V gene's germline CDR1 is MDHEN and CDR2 SYDVKM. V lost 7 bases and J lost 9, with 16 bases in between. CDR3 nucleotides: TGTGCCAGCAATCCGGGAACTAGGAGTTCACCCCTCCACTTT. Its protein product is CASNPGTRSSPLHF.

The chain uses TRBV18 and TRBJ1-4; perhaps TRBD1 as D (5 bases). The germline CDR1 and CDR2 sequences are KGHSH and LQKENI. Trimming stripped 0 bases from V and 7 bases from J, with 9 bases between. CDR3 size: 14 residues. The CDR3 sequence is CASSPPQGSEKLFF. CDR3 sequence (DNA): TGTGCCAGCTCACCACCCCAGGGCAGTGAAAAACTGTTTTTT.

The chain employs TRBV24-1 and TRBJ1-6; 7 positions agree with TRBD1. Germline V gives CDR1 KGHDR, CDR2 SFDVKD. CDR3 length: 14 amino acids. V lost 7 bases and J lost 8; bases outside the gene matches: 7. CDR3 bases: TGTGCCACCAGCCCGACAGGGTTTGATTCACCCCTCCACTTT. Protein: CATSPTGFDSPLHF.

The genes are TRBV7-2 and TRBJ2-5; maybe TRBD1 (6 bases). Germline V gene data show CDR1 as SGHTA and CDR2 as FQGNSA. CDR3 length: 15 amino acids. Trimming shortened V by 1 base and J by 5 bases, and 14 bases separated the two germline ends. The CDR3 region is CASSLGARGYETQYF. In nucleotides, the CDR3 is TGTGCCAGCAGCTTAGGGGCAAGGGGGTATGAGACCCAGTACTTC.

This clone occurred a few times. The chain is built from TRBV7-2 and TRBJ1-4; tentative D call: TRBD1 (6 bases). The germline V gene encodes CDR1 SGHTA and CDR2 FQGNSA. With 2 bases removed from V and 7 bases from J, the gap between germline ends came to 11 bases. This CDR3 contains 14 residues. This chain's CDR3 is CASSLLGGGEKLFF. In DNA, the CDR3 is TGTGCCAGCAGCTTATTAGGGGGTGGTGAAAAACTGTTTTTT.

The genes are TRBV23-1 and TRBJ1-5; a weak D match, TRBD1 (5 bases). TRBV23-1 is noted as an ORF with a role that remains uncertain. With 8 bases removed from V and 6 bases from J, the gap between germline ends came to 14 bases. The CDR3 consists of 13 residues. The CDR3: CASPGQGGQPQHF. CDR3 bases: TGCGCCAGCCCCGGGCAGGGAGGTCAGCCCCAGCATTTT.

The chain has TRBV11-2 and TRBJ2-7; weak D call: TRBD1 (5 bases). The CDR3 length is 14 residues. With 1 base removed from V and 0 bases from J, the gap between germline ends came to 7 bases. CDR1 is SGHAT, CDR2 FQNNGV, per germline. Here the CDR3 reads CASSLVRGSYEQYF. The CDR3 DNA sequence: TGTGCCAGCAGCTTAGTTAGGGGCTCCTACGAGCAGTACTTC. Complete variable domain (other parts from reference TRBV11-2 and TRBJ2-7): EAGVAQSPRYKIIEKRQSVAFWCNPISGHATLYWYQQILGQGPKLLIQFQNNGVVDDSQLPKDRFSAERLKGVDSTLKIQPAKLEDSAVYLCASSLVRGSYEQYFGPGTRLTVT.